These T cell receptor beta chains were read from a single sample in a study of T cell repertoires in cytomegalovirus infection. TCRdb analysed the reads with MiXCR anew, one entry per CDR3 protein. The sample yields approximately 170,000 distinct CDR3 sequences, over 13% seen once. The sample consisted of PBMCs. These receptors were obtained from a human donor in good health (CMV status not recorded). Some clones in this sample may be carry-over from other donors' samples. CDR3s include the opening cysteine and the closing phenylalanine or tryptophan. A D gene is named only where the DNA matches it firmly. Clone size, where shown, is once, few, many, or a class for clones that have expanded.

CDR3aa,CDR3nt,d_gene,abundance,v_gene,j_gene
CASSYRTVANTEAFF,TGTGCCAGCAGTTACCGGACAGTGGCGAACACTGAAGCTTTCTTT,-,many,TRBV6-2/TRBV6-3,TRBJ1-1
CSVPRYNEQFF,TGCAGCGTTCCCAGGTACAATGAGCAGTTCTTC,-,few,TRBV29-1,TRBJ2-1
CASSFEGGVTDTQYF,TGTGCCAGCAGCTTTGAAGGGGGCGTCACAGATACGCAGTATTTT,TRBD1,many,TRBV7-3,TRBJ2-3
CASRAYNSPLHF,TGTGCCAGCAGGGCGTATAATTCACCCCTCCACTTT,-,-,TRBV12-3/TRBV12-4,TRBJ1-6
CSARVPGAYNEQFF,TGCAGTGCTAGGGTACCGGGGGCATACAATGAGCAGTTCTTC,-,few,TRBV20-1,TRBJ2-1
CASSLSGLRVEETQYF,TGTGCCAGCAGTTTATCAGGCCTGAGAGTAGAGGAGACCCAGTACTTC,-,many,TRBV28,TRBJ2-5
CASSDTTGPGQPQHF,TGTGCCAGCAGTGACACGACAGGGCCCGGTCAGCCCCAGCATTTT,TRBD1,many,TRBV6-2/TRBV6-3,TRBJ1-5
CASPLDRANEQYF,TGTGCCAGCCCATTGGACAGGGCCAACGAGCAGTACTTC,TRBD1,-,TRBV11-2,TRBJ2-7
CASRSPLAGAIYEQYF,TGTGCCAGCAGATCCCCCCTAGCGGGAGCTATCTACGAGCAGTACTTC,TRBD2,few,TRBV11-2,TRBJ2-7
CASSLDRGQETQYF,TGTGCCAGCAGCTTAGACAGGGGTCAAGAGACCCAGTACTTC,TRBD1,many,TRBV7-2,TRBJ2-5
CSVLRDREHEQYF,TGCAGTGTTCTCCGGGACAGGGAACACGAGCAGTACTTC,TRBD1,-,TRBV20-1,TRBJ2-7
CASSEGEGIPPQHF,TGTGCCAGCAGTGAAGGGGAAGGGATTCCGCCCCAGCATTTT,-,few,TRBV2,TRBJ1-5
CASSLIRENSPLHF,TGTGCCAGCAGCTTGATAAGGGAAAATTCACCCCTCCACTTT,-,many,TRBV7-2,TRBJ1-6
CASSRTINYGYTF,TGCGCCAGCAGCCGGACAATTAACTATGGCTACACCTTC,-,many,TRBV4-1,TRBJ1-2
CASSPQPGAEAFF,TGTGCCAGCAGCCCCCAGCCAGGGGCTGAAGCTTTCTTT,-,many,TRBV7-8,TRBJ1-1
CASSPPGSAGANVLTF,TGTGCCAGCAGTCCCCCAGGATCTGCTGGGGCCAACGTCCTGACTTTC,-,many,TRBV28,TRBJ2-6
CASSLKAAQWPQHF,TGTGCCAGCAGTTTAAAGGCGGCTCAATGGCCCCAGCATTTT,-,many,TRBV12-3/TRBV12-4,TRBJ1-5
CASSQESRGFVENGKLFF,TGCGCCAGCAGCCAAGAAAGCAGGGGGTTTGTGGAGAATGGAAAACTGTTTTTT,TRBD1,-,TRBV4-3,TRBJ1-4
CASSSLQGNLKRGNQPQHF,TGTGCCAGCAGCTCGCTACAGGGTAACCTAAAAAGGGGCAATCAGCCCCAGCATTTT,-,-,TRBV7-2,TRBJ1-5
CASSLPGADTQYF,TGTGCTAGCAGCTTACCCGGGGCAGATACGCAGTATTTT,-,many,TRBV7-7,TRBJ2-3
CSVGLAGSSYNEQFF,TGCAGCGTCGGACTAGCGGGTTCCTCCTACAATGAGCAGTTCTTC,TRBD2,few,TRBV29-1,TRBJ2-1
CASSLEAGGNIQYF,TGTGCCAGCAGTTTAGAGGCTGGAGGGAACATTCAGTACTTC,-,few,TRBV28,TRBJ2-4
CASSFGTGLAGPYEQYF,TGTGCCAGCAGCTTTGGGACCGGACTAGCGGGCCCCTACGAGCAGTACTTC,TRBD2,many,TRBV7-9,TRBJ2-7
CAWSVGPQETQYF,TGTGCCTGGAGTGTAGGGCCCCAAGAGACCCAGTACTTC,-,few,TRBV30,TRBJ2-5
CASSRAVASPGELFF,TGTGCCAGCAGTAGGGCGGTAGCGTCACCGGGGGAGCTGTTTTTT,-,-,TRBV2,TRBJ2-2
CASSFRTGMNTEAFF,TGCGCCAGCAGCTTCAGGACAGGGATGAACACTGAAGCTTTCTTT,TRBD1,-,TRBV5-1,TRBJ1-1
CASSIDWGPQPQHF,TGTGCCAGTAGTATTGACTGGGGTCCTCAGCCCCAGCATTTT,-,few,TRBV19,TRBJ1-5
CASSQARGLFYEQYF,TGCGCCAGCAGCCAAGCACGGGGACTTTTCTACGAGCAGTACTTC,-,many,TRBV4-3,TRBJ2-7
CSALIGVGVYEQYF,TGCAGCGCCCTCATTGGGGTTGGAGTTTACGAGCAGTACTTC,-,many,TRBV29-1,TRBJ2-7
CGASRGLAGGPTEQFF,TGCGGTGCCTCTCGGGGACTAGCGGGAGGGCCGACTGAGCAGTTCTTC,TRBD2,-,TRBV20-1,TRBJ2-1
CASSLVTSGTSSYEQYF,TGTGCCAGCAGCTTAGTGACTAGCGGGACTAGCTCCTACGAGCAGTACTTC,TRBD2,many,TRBV7-2,TRBJ2-7
CASSSSGAWNYGYTF,TGTGCCAGCAGCAGCAGCGGGGCCTGGAACTATGGCTACACCTTC,-,-,TRBV7-8,TRBJ1-2
CSAPQSVGGTIYF,TGCAGTGCCCCCCAATCGGTGGGAGGCACCATATATTTT,-,-,TRBV20-1,TRBJ1-3
CASSLSESQPQHF,TGTGCCAGCAGCTTAAGTGAAAGTCAGCCCCAGCATTTT,-,many,TRBV7-2,TRBJ1-5
CAISESSGTYEQYF,TGTGCCATCAGTGAGTCCTCGGGAACCTACGAGCAGTACTTC,-,many,TRBV10-3,TRBJ2-7